This T cell receptor (beta chain) was obtained from a study of cytomegalovirus exposure and HLA in healthy donors. The PCR employed 60 Vbeta primers together with 13 Jbeta primers. Only in-frame clones appear in the TCRdb table, and some are missing; sequencing was by immunoSEQ multiplex PCR. The sample has about 130,000 clones, roughly 80% seen once. Losses at the gene ends were 7 bases for V and 0 bases for J; bases not matched to a gene: 10. CDR3 length equals 17 residues. CDR1 and CDR2 (germline): LNHDA, SQIVND (reference sequence). The receptor was isolated from a girl aged 2 to 10 in good health and CMV-seronegative. Sequenced input: PBMCs. The chain combines TRBV19 with TRBJ2-2; TRBD2 matches 8 bases. The CDR3 protein is CASTHRGGTTNTGELFF. The CDR3 bases are TGTGCCAGTACCCACCGGGGGGGAACGACGAACACCGGGGAGCTGTTTTTT.